Listed here are 8 T cell receptor beta chains from one sample, sequenced in a study of blood T cells in healthy people across ages. Through a sample-barcoded 5' primer and a J-beta primer mix, a second PCR was run for roughly 6 to 11 cycles. TCRdb analysed the 5' RACE reads with MiXCR anew, one entry per CDR3 protein. Of approximately 900,000 distinct CDR3 sequences in the sample, 40% to 60% were seen once. Sequenced material: blood. Receptors were obtained from a man in his thirties or forties in good health.

This clonotype was detected only a few times. The genes are TRBV9 and TRBJ2-7, with 8 positions matching TRBD1. After removal of 4 bases from V and 0 bases from J, the junction contained 9 bases not matched to a gene. The germline CDR1 and CDR2 sequences are SGDLS and YYNGEE. The CDR3 is made up of 16 amino acids. CDR3 nucleotides: TGTGCCAGCAGCAAAACCGGGACAGGACGCTCCTACGAGCAGTACTTC. It yields the protein CASSKTGTGRSYEQYF.

The chain joins TRBV13 to TRBJ2-3; 8 bases are shared with TRBD2. CDR3 size: 17 residues. V shed 1 base and J 1 base; nucleotides not matched to a gene: 7. The germline V gene has CDR1 PRHDT and CDR2 FYEKMQ (reference sequence). The CDR3 spells CASSLAGSGARTDTQYF. Here the CDR3 DNA reads TGTGCCAGCAGCTTAGCGGGTAGCGGGGCTCGCACAGATACGCAGTATTTT.

Details on this clonotype: This may come from a read error, since a much larger clone is one base off. The genes are TRBV6-6 and TRBJ1-2; D ambiguous. The V and J ends lost 5 bases and 4 bases respectively, with 11 bases between them. The germline V gene has CDR1 MNHNY and CDR2 SVGAGI (reference sequence). This CDR3 contains 13 residues. CDR3 region: CASSDEETYGYTF. CDR3 nucleotide sequence: TGTGCCAGCAGTGACGAGGAGACCTATGGCTACACCTTC.

The chain has TRBV7-8 and TRBJ2-3; 16 bases map to TRBD2. The CDR3 is 19 residues long. Per the germline V gene, CDR1 is SGHVS and CDR2 is FQNEAQ. V lost 5 bases to trimming and J lost 4 bases; unmatched junction nucleotides: 12. In nucleotides, the CDR3 is TGTGCCAGCAGCCACGGGACTAGCGGGGGGGCTGGGCTGGCAGATACGCAGTATTTT. It codes for CASSHGTSGGAGLADTQYF.

The chain has TRBV4-2 and TRBJ1-2; a possible D gene is TRBD1 (6 bases). Trimming took 1 base from V and 8 from J, leaving 17 bases between them. The CDR3 contains 15 residues. CDR1 is LGHNA, CDR2 YNFKEQ, per germline. In DNA, the CDR3 is TGTGCCAGCAGCCAAGCTACAGGGAGTTTGCGGGGCTACACCTTC. Its protein is CASSQATGSLRGYTF.

This clonotype was seen many times. The chain uses TRBV11-2 and TRBJ2-3; D gene uncertain. The V and J ends lost 3 bases and 0 bases respectively, with 7 bases between them. The CDR3 is 14 residues long. Germline-derived CDR1 and CDR2 are SGHAT and FQNNGV. The CDR3 protein is CASSFALSTDTQYF. Written as DNA, the CDR3 is TGTGCCAGCAGCTTCGCCCTAAGCACAGATACGCAGTATTTT. Full variable domain (missing parts from reference TRBV11-2 and TRBJ2-3): EAGVAQSPRYKIIEKRQSVAFWCNPISGHATLYWYQQILGQGPKLLIQFQNNGVVDDSQLPKDRFSAERLKGVDSTLKIQPAKLEDSAVYLCASSFALSTDTQYFGPGTRLTVL.

A note on this clonotype: A single base separates this from a much larger clone, so it may be a read error. The chain employs TRBV5-1 and TRBJ2-7; D perhaps matches TRBD1 (6 bases). The CDR3 is 10 amino acids. CDR1 is SGHRS and CDR2 is YFSETQ in the germline V gene. CDR3 amino acids: CVSTQGGQYF. For the CDR3, the DNA is TGCGTCAGCACTCAAGGGGGGCAGTACTTC.

This sequence joins TRBV20-1 and TRBJ1-2, with D possibly matching TRBD1 (6 bases). Deletions cut 6 bases from V and 6 bases from J, with 20 bases between. Looked up from germline, CDR1 is DFQATT and CDR2 is SNEGSKA (reference sequence). The CDR3 is made up of 14 amino acids. CDR3 in amino acids: CSATFYVYRDGYTF. CDR3 coding DNA: TGCAGTGCGACATTCTACGTGTACAGGGATGGCTACACCTTC.